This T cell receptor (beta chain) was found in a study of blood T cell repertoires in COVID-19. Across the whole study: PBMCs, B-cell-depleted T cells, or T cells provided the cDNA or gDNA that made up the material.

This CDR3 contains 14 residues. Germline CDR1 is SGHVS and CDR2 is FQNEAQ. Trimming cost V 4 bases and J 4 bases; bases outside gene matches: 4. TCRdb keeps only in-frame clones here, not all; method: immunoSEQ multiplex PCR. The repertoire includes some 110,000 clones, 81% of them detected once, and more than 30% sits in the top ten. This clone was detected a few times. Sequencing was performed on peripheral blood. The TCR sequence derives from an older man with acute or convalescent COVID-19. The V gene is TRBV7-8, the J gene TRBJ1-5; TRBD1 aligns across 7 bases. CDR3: CASSSGQPNQPQHF. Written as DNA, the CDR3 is TGTGCCAGCAGCTCGGGACAGCCGAATCAGCCCCAGCATTTT.